The 26 T cell receptor beta chains below all came from one sample that was sequenced in a study. TCRdb re-analysed the RT-PCR reads in MiXCR, keeping a single row per CDR3 protein. The data contain about 700,000 distinct CDR3 sequences, approximately 15% of them singletons. Sample: memory CD4+ T cells from blood. All receptors derive from a female donor in good health, serving as a healthy control.

This clonotype came up a few times. This chain connects TRBV5-8 to TRBJ1-3; D not certain. Germline CDR1 is SGHTS and CDR2 is YDEGEE. The V gene lost 2 bases and the J gene lost 0 bases, with 9 bases spanning the gap. CDR3 length: 15 amino acids. This CDR3 is CASSFGAYSGNTIYF. The CDR3 DNA reads as TGTGCCAGCAGCTTTGGAGCTTACTCTGGAAACACCATATATTTT.

The chain has TRBV24-1 and TRBJ2-2, with 10 bases identical to TRBD1. The CDR3 sequence is 15 residues long. Germline V gene lookup returns CDR1 KGHDR and CDR2 SFDVKD. V gave up 6 bases and J gave up 3 bases; unmatched junction bases: 3. The CDR3 loop reads CATSIGTGDTGELFF. The DNA of the CDR3 is TGTGCCACCAGTATCGGGACAGGGGACACCGGGGAGCTGTTTTTT.

This clonotype showed up many times. The chain recombines TRBV12-3 or TRBV12-4 with TRBJ1-2; 7 bases agree with TRBD1. Losses at the gene ends were 5 bases for V and 0 bases for J; bases not matched to a gene: 9. This CDR3 has 16 residues. CDR3 residues: CASSPIQGQANYGYTF. The CDR3 DNA sequence: TGTGCCAGCAGTCCCATACAGGGGCAAGCTAACTATGGCTACACCTTC.

The table lists this clonotype with many counts. CDR3 in amino acids: CASSLKPPNTEAFF. The CDR3 DNA sequence: TGCGCCAGCAGCCTGAAACCCCCGAACACTGAAGCTTTCTTT. V usage is TRBV5-1 and J usage is TRBJ1-1, with D unclear. Germline CDR1 reads SGHRS; CDR2 reads YFSETQ. The V end lost 4 bases, the J end lost 1 base, and 11 bases lay between the germline ends. This CDR3 region has 14 residues.

V gene TRBV11-2 combines with J gene TRBJ2-5; 10 bases align to TRBD2. Germline CDR1 SGHAT, CDR2 FQNNGV. The J segment lost 5 bases and the V segment lost 5 bases, leaving 11 bases of the junction unmatched. This CDR3 region has 16 residues. CDR3 protein: CASSPQGAGGPETQYF. DNA of the CDR3: TGTGCCAGCAGCCCCCAGGGAGCGGGGGGGCCGGAGACCCAGTACTTC.

This clonotype was counted a few times. The gene calls are TRBV20-1 and TRBJ2-1; 7 nucleotides align to TRBD2. J gave up 5 bases and V 6 bases, and 10 bases lay outside the gene matches. This CDR3 region has 14 residues. The germline gives CDR1 DFQATT, CDR2 SNEGSKA (reference sequence). The CDR3, as DNA: TGCAGTGCAGCCCCTAGCGGAACAAACAATGAGCAGTTCTTC. Protein: CSAAPSGTNNEQFF.

CDR3 residues: CASSYGSSGAYEQFF. CDR3 coding DNA: TGTGCCAGCAGTTACGGTTCTAGCGGGGCCTACGAGCAGTTCTTC. The V call is TRBV6-2 or TRBV6-3, the J call TRBJ2-1, with 9 positions matching TRBD2. The CDR3 runs to 15 residues. CDR1 MNHEY and CDR2 SVGEGT come from the germline V gene. V lost 2 bases to trimming and J lost 10 bases; unmatched junction nucleotides: 9.

J is TRBJ1-2 and V is TRBV20-1, with TRBD1 matching 9 bases. From germline, CDR1 is DFQATT and CDR2 SNEGSKA (reference sequence). The CDR3 runs to 13 residues. The V gene end was trimmed by 6 bases and the J gene end by 6 bases; junction bases not matched to a gene: 8. This chain's CDR3 is CSAPGQGLNGYTF. The CDR3 nucleotides are TGCAGTGCCCCAGGACAGGGGTTAAATGGCTACACCTTC.

Only a few counts were recorded for this clonotype. CDR3 nucleotides: TGTGCCTGGAGGGGCCAGGGGAACACTGAAGCTTTCTTT. Protein sequence: CAWRGQGNTEAFF. The V and J genes are TRBV30 and TRBJ1-1; D might be TRBD1 (5 bases). Germline lookup yields CDR1 GTSNPN and CDR2 SVGIG (reference sequence). There are 13 residues in the CDR3. Trimming cost V 3 bases and J 1 base, with 9 bases left between them.

This clonotype was detected ten times or more. V gene TRBV20-1 combines with J gene TRBJ2-7; 12 positions agree with TRBD2. V was pared by 2 bases and J by 6 bases, with 8 bases of the junction left unmatched. CDR1 is DFQATT, CDR2 SNEGSKA, per germline (reference sequence). This CDR3 is 15 amino acids long. This CDR3 reads CSARKPLAGGSEQYF. The CDR3 DNA reads TGCAGTGCTAGAAAACCCCTAGCGGGAGGGTCCGAGCAGTACTTC.

This clonotype has more than one count but fewer than ten. The DNA of the CDR3 is TGTGCCAGCAGTCCCGGACAGGGTATCATCTCCTACAATGAGCAGTTCTTC. Translating it yields CASSPGQGIISYNEQFF. This rearrangement joins TRBV12-3 or TRBV12-4 to TRBJ2-1; 8 bases fit TRBD1. The CDR3 is made up of 17 amino acids. V lost 5 bases to trimming and J lost 0 bases; unmatched junction nucleotides: 9.

The gene calls are TRBV30 and TRBJ1-2; 9 bases align to TRBD1. With 3 bases clipped from V and 7 bases from J, the junction kept 6 bases outside the gene matches. CDR1 is GTSNPN and CDR2 is SVGIG in the germline V gene (reference sequence). The CDR3 is 13 amino acids. DNA of the CDR3: TGTGCCTGGAGCGCTACAGGGGGCGTTGGCTACACCTTC. Protein product: CAWSATGGVGYTF.

This clonotype came up a few times. The DNA of the CDR3 is TGTGCCATCAACCGCCCAGGGTCGGATGGCTACACCTTC. As protein: CAINRPGSDGYTF. The rearrangement links TRBV10-3 to TRBJ1-2, with D maybe TRBD1 (5 bases). The V gene lost 7 bases and the J gene lost 6 bases, with 15 bases spanning the gap. Germline V gives CDR1 ENHRY, CDR2 SYGVKD. The CDR3 extends over 13 amino acids.

This clonotype was seen only a few times. The gene calls are TRBV15 and TRBJ2-1; a weak D match, TRBD1 (6 bases). Trimming shortened V by 2 bases and J by 9 bases, and 17 bases separated the two germline ends. The CDR3 covers 15 residues. Germline V lookup: CDR1 LNHNV, CDR2 YYDKDF (reference sequence). CDR3 sequence: CATSRSPHRDAEQFF. The CDR3 bases are TGTGCCACCAGCAGATCGCCCCACAGGGACGCTGAGCAGTTCTTC.

This clonotype has only a few counts. J is TRBJ2-3 and V is TRBV28; 8 bases are shared with TRBD2. Germline V gene lookup returns CDR1 MDHEN and CDR2 SYDVKM. Trimming cost V 11 bases and J 3 bases; bases outside gene matches: 10. CDR3 length equals 14 residues. CDR3 in DNA: TGTGCCCTAAACCGCGGGAGGTCAACAGATACGCAGTATTTT. Its translation is CALNRGRSTDTQYF. Supplemented by reference TRBV28 and TRBJ2-3, the full variable domain reads DVKVTQSSRYLVKRTGEKVFLECVQDMDHENMFWYRQDPGLGLRLIYFSYDVKMKEKGDIPEGYSVSREKKERFSLILESASTNQTSMYLCALNRGRSTDTQYFGPGTRLTVL.

This clonotype was seen repeatedly, ten times or more. This rearrangement joins TRBV20-1 to TRBJ2-7; D not certain. V gave up 0 bases and J gave up 5 bases, with 5 bases separating them. This CDR3 is built from 11 residues. Per the germline V gene, CDR1 is DFQATT and CDR2 is SNEGSKA (reference sequence). The CDR3 is CSARETHEQYF. The DNA of the CDR3 is TGCAGTGCTAGAGAGACCCACGAGCAGTACTTC.

This clonotype was found a few times. The V call is TRBV20-1, the J call TRBJ2-7; 7 bases line up with TRBD2. From germline, CDR1 is DFQATT and CDR2 SNEGSKA (reference sequence). V was clipped by 1 base and J by 5 bases; unmatched bases: 11. CDR3 length equals 15 residues. CDR3 DNA sequence: TGCAGTGCTAGAGCATGGGGGGGTGTTGTCGACGAGCAGTACTTC. It specifies CSARAWGGVVDEQYF.

This clonotype was recorded many times. The chain carries TRBV5-5 and TRBJ2-5; D is undetermined. V lost 3 bases and J 8 bases, leaving 14 bases between the germline ends. This CDR3 spans 13 amino acids. The V gene's germline CDR1 is SGHKS and CDR2 YYEKEE (reference sequence). CDR3 region: CASSSSGPGTQYF. The CDR3 DNA reads TGTGCCAGCAGCTCCTCCGGGCCGGGCACCCAGTACTTC.

This sequence joins TRBV3-1 and TRBJ1-6; TRBD1 is a possible D gene (5 bases). V shed 4 bases and J shed 10 bases, with 14 bases lying between them. The CDR3 length is 14 residues. Germline CDR1 LGHDT, CDR2 YNNKEL (reference sequence). Here the CDR3 DNA reads TGTGCCAGCAGCCTACGGGGCGAGGGCTCACCCCTCCACTTT. Protein: CASSLRGEGSPLHF.

This clonotype was recorded a few times. The V call is TRBV3-1, the J call TRBJ2-7, with 10 bases lining up with TRBD2. Losses at the gene ends were 6 bases for V and 3 bases for J; bases not matched to a gene: 2. The CDR3 has 13 amino acids. Per germline, CDR1 LGHDT and CDR2 YNNKEL (reference sequence). CDR3 nucleotide sequence: TGTGCCAGCAGACTAGCGGGAAACTACGAGCAGTACTTC. Translation gives CASRLAGNYEQYF.

This clonotype was counted many times. The J gene is TRBJ2-5, the V gene TRBV11-2; no definite D call. Germline CDR1 is SGHAT and CDR2 is FQNNGV. The CDR3 sequence is 13 residues long. Deletions cut 1 base from V and 10 bases from J, with 13 bases between. CDR3 protein: CASSLASLKGQYF. CDR3 bases: TGTGCCAGCAGCTTAGCCTCACTAAAGGGCCAGTACTTC.

This clonotype showed up just a few times. The chain employs TRBV20-1 and TRBJ1-1; 8 bases line up with TRBD1. J lost 0 bases, V lost 5 bases, and 8 bases had no gene match. CDR1 and CDR2 from the germline V gene are DFQATT and SNEGSKA (reference sequence). This CDR3 has 15 residues. The CDR3 coding sequence is TGCAGTGCTGGACGCCGGGACAGGCTGAACACTGAAGCTTTCTTT. It specifies CSAGRRDRLNTEAFF.

The rearrangement uses TRBV5-1 and TRBJ1-2; possible D gene TRBD1, 5 bases. Trimming stripped 0 bases from V and 6 bases from J, with 15 bases between. CDR1 is SGHRS and CDR2 is YFSETQ in the germline V gene. The CDR3 covers 15 residues. The CDR3 nucleotides read TGCGCCAGCAGCTTGGCCAGCGGGGGAAGCGATGGCTACACCTTC. Translated, it gives CASSLASGGSDGYTF.

The chain links TRBV9 to TRBJ2-5; 15 nucleotides align to TRBD2. The V gene's germline CDR1 is SGDLS and CDR2 YYNGEE. Losses at the gene ends were 0 bases for V and 2 bases for J; bases not matched to a gene: 2. The CDR3 runs to 17 residues. CDR3 residues: CASSVGTSGGAQETQYF. The CDR3 DNA is TGTGCCAGCAGCGTAGGGACTAGCGGGGGGGCTCAAGAGACCCAGTACTTC. The whole variable domain, filled in from reference TRBV9 and TRBJ2-5, reads DSGVTQTPKHLITATGQRVTLRCSPRSGDLSVYWYQQSLDQGLQFLIQYYNGEERAKGNILERFSAQQFPDLHSELNLSSLELGDSALYFCASSVGTSGGAQETQYFGPGTRLLVL.

This clonotype was found a few times. The chain joins TRBV7-2 to TRBJ2-5; D possibly matches TRBD1 or TRBD2 (5 bases each). This CDR3 is built from 12 residues. V shed 2 bases and J shed 7 bases, with 8 bases lying between them. From germline, CDR1 is SGHTA and CDR2 FQGNSA. The CDR3 here is CASSLIGGTQYF. Written as DNA, the CDR3 is TGTGCCAGCAGCTTAATTGGGGGGACCCAGTACTTC.

This sequence joins TRBV6-4 and TRBJ1-4; D is uncertain. V shed 7 bases and J shed 3 bases, with 27 bases lying between them. Germline CDR1 MRHNA, CDR2 SNTAGT. The CDR3 is 19 residues long. CDR3 in DNA: TGTGCCAGCAAGAACAATGACGGGCCCGCAAGATCGGCTAATGAAAAACTGTTTTTT. Protein product: CASKNNDGPARSANEKLFF.